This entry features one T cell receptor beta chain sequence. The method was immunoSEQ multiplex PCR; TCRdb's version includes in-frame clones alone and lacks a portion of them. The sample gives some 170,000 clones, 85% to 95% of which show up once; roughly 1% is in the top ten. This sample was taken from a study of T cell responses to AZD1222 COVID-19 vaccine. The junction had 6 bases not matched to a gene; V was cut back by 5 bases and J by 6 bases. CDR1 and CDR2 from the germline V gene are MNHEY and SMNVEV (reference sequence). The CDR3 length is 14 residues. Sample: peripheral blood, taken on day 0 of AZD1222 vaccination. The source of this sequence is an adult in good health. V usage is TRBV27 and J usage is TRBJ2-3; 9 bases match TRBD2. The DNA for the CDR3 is TGTGCCAGCAGTACCCGGACTAGCGTTGATACGCAGTATTTT. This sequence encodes CASSTRTSVDTQYF.